Below, 21 T cell receptor beta chains from the same sample are listed, as sequenced in a study of blood T cell repertoires in COVID-19. Sequencing was performed with immunoSEQ multiplex PCR; in TCRdb, only in-frame clones are kept and a portion is missing. The sample lists some 290,000 clones, over 80% occurring once. The source material was peripheral blood. Every receptor here comes from a man in his 60s who had recovered from COVID-19.

The gene calls are TRBV5-1 and TRBJ2-2, with a weak D call TRBD2 (6 bases). With 4 bases removed from V and 7 bases from J, the gap between germline ends came to 20 bases. CDR1 SGHRS and CDR2 YFSETQ come from the germline V gene. This CDR3 spans 16 amino acids. CDR3 DNA sequence: TGCGCCAGCAGCCCTCGCGGGGTAGGAGTAGGCGGGGAGCTGTTTTTT. It yields the protein CASSPRGVGVGGELFF.

In the case of this clone: Other DNA variants within this sample encode the same CDR3. V usage is TRBV27 and J usage is TRBJ1-2, with TRBD1 matching over 11 bases. Germline V CDR1 and CDR2: MNHEY, SMNVEV (reference sequence). This CDR3 contains 14 residues. V was clipped by 3 bases and J by 4 bases; unmatched bases: 1. The CDR3 DNA sequence: TGTGCCAGCAGTTTTGGGACAGGGGGCTATGGCTACACCTTC. It yields the protein CASSFGTGGYGYTF.

This chain joins TRBV30 and TRBJ2-7; 7 bases fit TRBD1. Trimming cost V 5 bases and J 6 bases; bases outside gene matches: 7. The CDR3 runs to 12 residues. The germline CDR1 and CDR2 sequences are GTSNPN and SVGIG (reference sequence). CDR3 sequence: CAWGTAYSEQYF. CDR3 DNA: TGTGCCTGGGGGACAGCCTACTCCGAGCAGTACTTC.

There are a few counts of this clone. This chain joins TRBV4-1 and TRBJ1-1, with TRBD1 identical over 7 bases. CDR1 MGHRA and CDR2 YSYEKL come from the germline V gene. Losses at the gene ends were 2 bases for V and 2 bases for J; bases not matched to a gene: 2. The CDR3 consists of 14 residues. In DNA form, the CDR3 reads TGCGCCAGCAGCCAACGACAGGGAAACACTGAAGCTTTCTTT. It specifies CASSQRQGNTEAFF.

V gene TRBV18 combines with J gene TRBJ2-5; 11 bases line up with TRBD1. Germline V CDR1 and CDR2: KGHSH, LQKENI. The CDR3 contains 15 residues. The J segment lost 6 bases and the V segment lost 3 bases, leaving 6 bases of the junction unmatched. Here the CDR3 DNA reads TGTGCCAGCTCACCGAGCGGGACAGGGGGAAAGACCCAGTACTTC. This encodes CASSPSGTGGKTQYF.

The rearrangement links TRBV11-3 to TRBJ2-1, with D tentatively TRBD2 (6 bases). In germline, CDR1 is SGHNT, CDR2 YENEEA. Trimming removed 1 base from V and 9 bases from J, with 19 bases in between. The CDR3 runs to 16 residues. The CDR3 here is CASSLVLGGVPTEQFF. CDR3 DNA sequence: TGTGCCAGCAGCTTAGTACTTGGCGGGGTGCCCACTGAGCAGTTCTTC.

Turning to this clone: The same CDR3 arises from other DNA sequences in this sample as well. The V and J genes are TRBV5-1 and TRBJ2-7; possible D gene TRBD2, 5 bases. CDR3 length: 13 amino acids. V shed 0 bases and J shed 3 bases, with 7 bases lying between them. CDR1 is SGHRS and CDR2 is YFSETQ in the germline V gene. The DNA of the CDR3 is TGCGCCAGCAGCTTGGCCGGGAACTACGAGCAGTACTTC. Its protein product is CASSLAGNYEQYF.

This chain links TRBV11-2 with TRBJ2-7; 12 bases map to TRBD2. This CDR3 has 15 amino acids. In germline, CDR1 is SGHAT, CDR2 FQNNGV. V gave up 4 bases and J gave up 6 bases; unmatched junction bases: 7. This CDR3 is CASSSRTSGAVEQYF. The CDR3, as DNA: TGTGCCAGCAGCTCACGGACTAGCGGGGCTGTCGAGCAGTACTTC.

As regards this clone: This specimen includes other DNA sequences encoding the same CDR3. The genes are TRBV5-1 and TRBJ2-7; TRBD1 is a possible D gene (6 bases). Germline assignment: CDR1 SGHRS and CDR2 YFSETQ. Trimming removed 4 bases from V and 2 bases from J, with 10 bases in between. The length of the CDR3 is 13 residues. CDR3: CASSGTGTYEQYF. In DNA, the CDR3 is TGCGCCAGCAGCGGAACAGGGACCTACGAGCAGTACTTC.

This chain uses TRBV19 with TRBJ1-1; D is perhaps TRBD1 (6 bases). This CDR3 has 15 amino acids. V lost 6 bases to trimming and J lost 6 bases, with 20 bases between them. Germline-derived CDR1 and CDR2 are LNHDA and SQIVND (reference sequence). The CDR3 region has the DNA TGTGCCAGTAGGGACAGAGCAGGCGTCGGCGCTGAAGCTTTCTTT. This encodes CASRDRAGVGAEAFF.

As DNA, the CDR3 is TGTGCCACCAGTGAACCCGTTAGCGGGAGAGAGACCCAGTACTTC. Protein: CATSEPVSGRETQYF. V and J are TRBV24-1 and TRBJ2-5; 9 positions match TRBD2. Germline V CDR1 and CDR2: KGHDR, SFDVKD. With V trimmed by 4 bases and J by 4 bases, 6 bases remained unmatched. The CDR3 consists of 15 residues.

As regards this clone: The same CDR3 is also encoded by other DNA sequences in this sample. This chain uses TRBV7-2 with TRBJ2-5, with 9 bases that match TRBD2. The length of the CDR3 is 16 residues. V gave up 1 base and J gave up 2 bases; unmatched junction bases: 5. Germline V gene sequence: CDR1 SGHTA, CDR2 FQGNSA. The chain's CDR3 is CASSLGLAGGQETQYF. The CDR3 nucleotides are TGTGCCAGCAGCTTAGGTCTCGCGGGGGGGCAAGAGACCCAGTACTTC.

The chain uses TRBV5-1 and TRBJ2-7; perhaps TRBD2 as D (6 bases). In germline, CDR1 is SGHRS, CDR2 YFSETQ. Between the trimmed V and J ends, which lost 0 bases and 0 bases, there was a span of 10 bases. The CDR3 extends over 15 amino acids. The CDR3 DNA sequence: TGCGCCAGCAGCTTGGACGGGGGAAGCTCCTACGAGCAGTACTTC. It specifies CASSLDGGSSYEQYF.

The rearrangement uses TRBV19 and TRBJ2-7; TRBD1 aligns across 10 bases. With 6 bases clipped from V and 5 bases from J, the junction kept 10 bases outside the gene matches. CDR1 is LNHDA and CDR2 is SQIVND in the germline V gene (reference sequence). The CDR3 is 15 residues long. CDR3 in DNA: TGTGCCAGTAGCGACAGGGGGCGAGGGTTCCACGAGCAGTACTTC. Protein: CASSDRGRGFHEQYF.

This chain connects TRBV27 to TRBJ1-5, with 7 bases fitting TRBD1. After removal of 6 bases from V and 1 base from J, the junction contained 3 bases not matched to a gene. This CDR3 is 14 amino acids long. Germline V CDR1 and CDR2: MNHEY, SMNVEV (reference sequence). In DNA form, the CDR3 reads TGTGCCAGCAGGGCAGGGGGGAGCAATCAGCCCCAGCATTTT. Protein: CASRAGGSNQPQHF.

This rearrangement joins TRBV30 to TRBJ2-7, with D tentatively TRBD2 (5 bases). The V gene lost 6 bases and the J gene lost 6 bases, with 12 bases spanning the gap. This CDR3 contains 11 residues. The germline gives CDR1 GTSNPN, CDR2 SVGIG (reference sequence). The DNA of the CDR3 is TGTGCCTGCCTCGGGATACTCGAGCAGTACTTC. Encoded protein: CACLGILEQYF.

The chain recombines TRBV7-2 with TRBJ2-3; a possible D gene is TRBD2 (5 bases). This CDR3 comprises 14 residues. Looked up from germline, CDR1 is SGHTA and CDR2 is FQGNSA. CDR3 nucleotide sequence: TGTGCTTCGACCAGAGGACTCGCCCTAGATACGCAGTATTTT. It yields the protein CASTRGLALDTQYF.

The chain couples TRBV30 to TRBJ1-5, with 12 nucleotides matching TRBD1. The CDR3 has 17 residues. V shed 2 bases and J 6 bases; nucleotides not matched to a gene: 11. Per germline, CDR1 GTSNPN and CDR2 SVGIG (reference sequence). CDR3 amino acids: CAWSSPGQGAKIQPQHF. The DNA of the CDR3 is TGTGCCTGGAGTTCCCCGGGACAGGGGGCTAAGATTCAGCCCCAGCATTTT. Together with reference TRBV30 and TRBJ1-5, the CDR3 gives the full variable domain: SQTIHQWPATLVQPVGSPLSLECTVEGTSNPNLYWYRQAAGRGLQLLFYSVGIGQISSEVPQNLSASRPQDRQFILSSKKLLLSDSGFYLCAWSSPGQGAKIQPQHFGDGTRLSIL.

About this clone itself: This CDR3 is also generated by other DNA sequences in the sample. The chain uses TRBV5-6 and TRBJ2-7; 9 bases are a match to TRBD1. The CDR3 has 15 residues. V was pared by 0 bases and J by 3 bases, with 4 bases of the junction left unmatched. CDR1 and CDR2 from the germline V gene are SGHDT and YYEEEE. CDR3 region: CASSLAPGQGYEQYF. DNA of the CDR3: TGTGCCAGCAGCTTGGCCCCGGGACAGGGCTACGAGCAGTACTTC.

V is TRBV11-2 and J is TRBJ2-3; 8 bases are a match to TRBD2. The J segment lost 3 bases and the V segment lost 7 bases, leaving 12 bases of the junction unmatched. CDR3 length: 16 amino acids. CDR1 is SGHAT, CDR2 FQNNGV, per germline. The CDR3 loop reads CASMTMAGGLTDTQYF. The CDR3, as DNA: TGTGCCAGCATGACTATGGCGGGAGGATTGACAGATACGCAGTATTTT.

V usage is TRBV5-1 and J usage is TRBJ1-5; unclear D gene. V was shortened by 4 bases and J by 5 bases, with 4 bases between the two germline ends. The CDR3 has 11 residues. CDR1 and CDR2 from the germline V gene are SGHRS and YFSETQ. CDR3 loop: CASSIDQPQHF. The DNA for the CDR3 is TGCGCCAGCAGCATAGATCAGCCCCAGCATTTT.